Listed below are T cell receptor beta chains from one sample, sequenced in a study of CD8 T cells in ankylosing spondylitis. TCRdb called the 5' RACE reads again in MiXCR, with one record for every CDR3 protein. In the table there are around 540,000 distinct CDR3 sequences, 10% to 15% of which are singletons. Sequenced input: blood, either unsorted or a sorted T cell fraction (not recorded which). Source of these receptors: a male donor with ankylosing spondylitis. Each CDR3 is given with its conserved first and last residue. The D gene is left open where the match is weak. For some rows the clone size is stated as once, few or many, or as a class when expanded; others skip it.

TRBV7-6,.,TRBD2,TRBJ2-1,CASSPGFRLAGGPNQQFF,TGTGCCAGCAGCCCCGGGTTTCGACTAGCGGGAGGGCCGAATCAGCAGTTCTTC
TRBV5-6,few,.,TRBJ1-2,CASSSLVGYTF,TGTGCCAGCAGCTCCCTGGTTGGCTACACCTTC
TRBV5-1,.,TRBD1,TRBJ1-2,CASSLADRTTDGYTF,TGCGCCAGCAGCTTGGCGGACAGGACCACGGATGGCTACACCTTC
TRBV5-1,.,TRBD1,TRBJ2-3,CASSPRTGNRILDTQYF,TGCGCCAGCAGCCCACGGACAGGGAACCGTATATTGGATACGCAGTATTTT
TRBV6-1,few,.,TRBJ1-5,CASSADTESNQPQHF,TGTGCCAGCAGCGCGGACACCGAAAGCAATCAGCCCCAGCATTTT
TRBV15,few,TRBD2,TRBJ2-1,CATSRGASGAYNEQFF,TGTGCCACCAGCAGAGGGGCGAGCGGGGCCTACAATGAGCAGTTCTTC
TRBV5-5,few,.,TRBJ2-2,CASRDKVSTGELFF,TGTGCCAGCCGTGATAAGGTGTCCACCGGGGAGCTGTTTTTT
TRBV18,.,TRBD2,TRBJ2-7,CASRSLAGASEQYF,TGTGCCAGCCGAAGCCTAGCGGGAGCCTCCGAGCAGTACTTC
TRBV7-2,.,.,TRBJ1-6,CSSSRDSPLHF,TGTTCCAGCAGCCGAGATTCACCCCTCCACTTT
TRBV30,.,.,TRBJ1-2,CAWSGTNSVANYGYTF,TGTGCCTGGAGTGGGACAAACAGCGTCGCTAACTATGGCTACACCTTC
TRBV6-1,.,TRBD2,TRBJ2-1,CASSESGGREGEQFF,TGTGCCAGCAGTGAAAGCGGCGGGAGGGAGGGTGAGCAGTTCTTC
TRBV20-1,many,.,TRBJ2-1,CSARDNVEQFF,TGCAGTGCTAGAGATAATGTAGAGCAGTTCTTC
TRBV7-9,.,TRBD1,TRBJ1-2,CASSSTGTGAEGYTF,TGTGCCAGCAGCTCAACCGGGACAGGGGCGGAAGGCTACACCTTC
TRBV7-9,.,TRBD2,TRBJ2-5,CASSLDGTRQETQYF,TGTGCCAGCAGCTTGGACGGGACTAGGCAAGAGACCCAGTACTTC
TRBV18,few,TRBD1,TRBJ1-6,CASSPYSGGYNSPLHF,TGTGCCAGCTCACCGTATTCAGGGGGCTATAATTCACCCCTCCACTTT
TRBV5-1,few,TRBD1,TRBJ1-2,CASSFGTGGLYGYTF,TGCGCCAGCAGCTTCGGGACAGGCGGTCTCTATGGCTACACCTTC
TRBV20-1,few,TRBD2,TRBJ2-5,CSARRVASGVETQYF,TGCAGTGCTAGAAGGGTGGCTAGCGGGGTAGAGACCCAGTACTTC
TRBV2,.,TRBD1,TRBJ1-5,CASSEGQGAQPQHF,TGTGCCAGCAGTGAAGGGCAGGGGGCTCAGCCCCAGCATTTT
TRBV9,many,.,TRBJ2-4,CASSVGQLRGNIQYF,TGTGCCAGCAGCGTAGGGCAGCTAAGGGGAAACATTCAGTACTTC
TRBV20-1,.,.,TRBJ1-2,CSASPDRQGPYGDYGYTF,TGCAGTGCTAGCCCGGACCGCCAGGGCCCCTATGGGGACTATGGCTACACCTTC
TRBV20-1,.,.,TRBJ2-2,CSARRIRAGWTGELFF,TGCAGTGCTAGACGGATACGGGCGGGATGGACCGGGGAGCTGTTTTTT
TRBV20-1,.,.,TRBJ2-5,CSAMSPRANGETQYF,TGCAGTGCTATGAGCCCCCGAGCTAACGGGGAGACCCAGTACTTC
TRBV4-1,.,.,TRBJ2-2,CASSHGTAGTGELFF,TGCGCCAGCAGCCATGGAACCGCCGGTACCGGGGAGCTGTTTTTT
TRBV5-1,few,TRBD1,TRBJ2-3,CASSLSGGQDTQYF,TGCGCCAGCAGCTTATCAGGGGGCCAAGATACGCAGTATTTT
TRBV7-8,few,TRBD2,TRBJ2-3,CASSPPGLAGPYTQYF,TGTGCCAGCAGCCCTCCGGGACTAGCGGGACCATATACGCAGTATTTT
TRBV7-8,few,TRBD2,TRBJ2-5,CASSPPSTSGAGETQYF,TGTGCCAGCAGCCCCCCGAGTACGAGCGGGGCAGGGGAGACCCAGTACTTC
TRBV4-1,.,.,TRBJ1-2,CASSQDETERSGYTF,TGCGCCAGCAGCCAAGATGAGACGGAAAGGAGTGGCTACACCTTC
TRBV4-2,.,TRBD1,TRBJ2-1,CASSLFRDREFNEQFF,TGTGCCAGCAGCCTATTTCGGGACAGGGAGTTCAATGAGCAGTTCTTC
TRBV5-1,.,.,TRBJ2-3,CASSLAWVELRGDTQYF,TGCGCCAGCAGCTTGGCCTGGGTGGAGCTCCGAGGAGATACGCAGTATTTT
TRBV7-9,few,.,TRBJ2-3,CASSLGERGDTQYF,TGTGCCAGCAGCTTAGGCGAGAGAGGAGATACGCAGTATTTT
TRBV12-3/TRBV12-4,few,TRBD2,TRBJ2-1,CASSSPGTMGKNEQFF,TGTGCCAGCAGTTCACCCGGGACTATGGGGAAAAATGAGCAGTTCTTC
TRBV14,.,.,TRBJ2-2,CASSQSRTTGNTGELFF,TGTGCCAGCAGCCAGTCTCGGACGACAGGCAACACCGGGGAGCTGTTTTTT
TRBV2,.,TRBD1,TRBJ1-3,CASSLGQGISGNTIYF,TGTGCCAGCAGTTTGGGACAGGGAATTTCTGGAAACACCATATATTTT
TRBV4-2,few,.,TRBJ2-2,CASRRRGVTGELFF,TGTGCCTCGCGAAGGAGGGGCGTCACCGGGGAGCTGTTTTTT
TRBV18,.,TRBD1,TRBJ2-2,CASSVRQGNTGELFF,TGTGCCAGCTCAGTCCGACAGGGGAACACCGGGGAGCTGTTTTTT
TRBV25-1,.,.,TRBJ1-1,CASSVPGGYEAFF,TGTGCCAGCAGTGTCCCCGGGGGGTACGAAGCTTTCTTT
TRBV29-1,few,.,TRBJ2-7,CSVEGLGTYEQYF,TGCAGCGTTGAAGGACTAGGGACCTACGAGCAGTACTTC
TRBV20-1,.,.,TRBJ2-5,CSAPRRRQETQYF,TGCAGTGCCCCACGGAGACGTCAAGAGACCCAGTACTTC
TRBV7-2,.,TRBD1,TRBJ2-5,CASRDRAETQYF,TGTGCCAGCAGAGACAGGGCAGAGACCCAGTACTTC
TRBV29-1,few,.,TRBJ2-3,CSVDGGETDTQYF,TGCAGCGTTGACGGCGGGGAGACAGATACGCAGTATTTT
TRBV4-2,few,.,TRBJ2-1,CASTPGTLYYNEQFF,TGTGCCAGCACCCCCGGGACTCTGTATTACAATGAGCAGTTCTTC
TRBV13,.,.,TRBJ1-2,CASSFSSGYYGYTF,TGTGCCAGCAGCTTCTCCTCCGGCTACTATGGCTACACCTTC
TRBV21-1,many,.,TRBJ2-1,CASSTIISQGAPYNEQFF,TGTGCCAGCAGCACAATAATTTCTCAGGGGGCCCCGTACAATGAGCAGTTCTTC
TRBV7-9,.,.,TRBJ2-3,CASSSSLGHVYTDTQYF,TGTGCCAGCAGCTCATCACTGGGACACGTCTACACAGATACGCAGTATTTT
TRBV12-3/TRBV12-4,.,.,TRBJ2-7,CASSFQGGGYEQYF,TGTGCCAGCAGTTTCCAGGGGGGTGGCTACGAGCAGTACTTC
TRBV7-9,many,TRBD2,TRBJ2-1,CASSRSGGYNEQFF,TGTGCCAGCAGCCGTAGCGGGGGCTACAATGAGCAGTTCTTC
TRBV7-9,.,.,TRBJ2-3,CASRQTGGADTQYF,TGTGCCAGCAGGCAAACAGGGGGGGCAGATACGCAGTATTTT
TRBV29-1,few,.,TRBJ2-5,CSVQGSTGTQETQYF,TGCAGCGTTCAAGGGTCAACAGGCACCCAAGAGACCCAGTACTTC
TRBV9,few,.,TRBJ2-5,CASSAGLAETQYF,TGTGCCAGCAGCGCAGGGTTAGCAGAGACCCAGTACTTC
TRBV24-1,many,TRBD1,TRBJ2-7,CATTRGSYEQYF,TGTGCCACCACCAGGGGGTCCTACGAGCAGTACTTC
TRBV7-9,many,.,TRBJ1-2,CASSLVAGQGYGYTF,TGTGCCAGCAGCTTAGTAGCAGGGCAGGGGTATGGCTACACCTTC
TRBV19,once,.,TRBJ2-2,CASGWGGAGTGELFF,TGTGCCAGTGGTTGGGGGGGCGCGGGTACCGGGGAGCTGTTTTTT
TRBV5-1,few,TRBD1,TRBJ1-1,CASSLGTGPNTEAFF,TGCGCCAGCAGCTTGGGGACAGGGCCGAACACTGAAGCTTTCTTT